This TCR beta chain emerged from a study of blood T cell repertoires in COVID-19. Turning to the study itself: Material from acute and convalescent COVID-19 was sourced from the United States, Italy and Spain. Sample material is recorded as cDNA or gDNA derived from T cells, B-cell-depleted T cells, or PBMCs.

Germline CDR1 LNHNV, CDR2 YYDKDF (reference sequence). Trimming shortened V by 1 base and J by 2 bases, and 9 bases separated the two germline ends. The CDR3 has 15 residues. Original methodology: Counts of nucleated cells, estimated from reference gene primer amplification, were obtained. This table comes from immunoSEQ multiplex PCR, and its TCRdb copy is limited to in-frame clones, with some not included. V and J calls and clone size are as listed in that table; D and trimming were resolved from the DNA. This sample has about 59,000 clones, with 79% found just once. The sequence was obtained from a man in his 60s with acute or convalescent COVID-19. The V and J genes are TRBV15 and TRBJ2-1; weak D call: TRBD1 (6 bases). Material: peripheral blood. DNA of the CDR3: TGTGCCACCAGCAGAGGGGGGCAGGCCTACAATGAGCAGTTCTTC. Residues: CATSRGGQAYNEQFF. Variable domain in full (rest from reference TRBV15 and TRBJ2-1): DAMVIQNPRYQVTQFGKPVTLSCSQTLNHNVMYWYQQKSSQAPKLLFHYYDKDFNNEADTPDNFQSRRPNTSFCFLDIRSPGLGDTAMYLCATSRGGQAYNEQFFGPGTRLTVL.